This T cell receptor beta chain was found in a study of monozygotic twins with inflammatory bowel disease. A word on this clonotype: Its antigen is not known.

General observations from the study: A lone strong IBD-associated signal or clonotype found no support. Differences in immunosuppressive treatment may have been a source of added variability in patient repertoires.

Researchers used about 3,400 ng of total RNA for each TCR library. TCRdb reprocessed the 5' RACE reads and reports one entry per CDR3 protein, with no DNA. Its table lists 400,000 to 500,000 distinct CDR3 sequences. The length of the CDR3 is 16 residues. Germline CDR1 SEHNR, CDR2 FQNEAQ (reference sequence). The chain links TRBV7-9 to TRBJ1-5; TCRdb's D gene call, TRBD1, goes unchecked for lack of DNA. This sequence originates from a human donor with ulcerative colitis or Crohn's disease, or a healthy co-twin of an affected twin (not recorded which). Sample: blood. The CDR3 is CASSLVRAGGEQPQHF.